Below, 14 T cell receptor beta chains from the same sample are listed, as sequenced in a study of post-analysis software for immune sequencing data (dated by TCRdb to the mid-2010s). Findings and caveats that apply to the study as a whole: Roughly 5 TRBV segments, including TRBV5-6, TRBV5-1 and TRBV20-1, were significantly more frequent in patients than controls.

Which antigens these TCRs recognize remains unknown. Preparation of the library involved PCR. Instrument used: Illumina HiSeq 2500. To reduce PCR and sequencing biases, unique molecular identifiers were built into the TCR beta cDNA libraries. TCRdb trimmed public reads at Q25 via fastp, called clones via MiXCR and kept in-frame beta chains. Each entry merges the rows of one CDR3 protein and shows their most common DNA and genes. Present in this sample are around 440,000 distinct CDR3 sequences, nearly 45% of which were seen just once. The ten top clones hold 9.5% to 13% of the sample. The sequenced sample consisted of blood. These receptors came from a girl aged 10-17 years with multiple sclerosis.

This clonotype turned up a few times. The rearrangement joins TRBV18 to TRBJ2-5, with 7 nucleotides matching TRBD1. CDR1 and CDR2 (germline): KGHSH, LQKENI. This CDR3 contains 14 residues. J lost 5 bases, V lost 1 base, and 4 bases had no gene match. CDR3 sequence: CASSPQGAGETQYF. The DNA of the CDR3 is TGTGCCAGCTCACCACAGGGGGCCGGTGAGACCCAGTACTTC.

The genes are TRBV5-1 and TRBJ2-1, with 10 nucleotides matching TRBD2. V trimming: 4 bases; J trimming: 3 bases; junction bases outside the gene matches: 7. CDR3 length: 16 residues. CDR1 and CDR2 (germline): SGHRS, YFSETQ. In DNA, the CDR3 is TGCGCCAGCAGCGACCGACTAGCGGGCTTCTACAATGAGCAGTTCTTC. As protein: CASSDRLAGFYNEQFF. The whole variable domain, remainder taken from reference TRBV5-1 and TRBJ2-1, is KAGVTQTPRYLIKTRGQQVTLSCSPISGHRSVSWYQQTPGQGLQFLFEYFSETQRNKGNFPGRFSGRQFSNSRSEMNVSTLELGDSALYLCASSDRLAGFYNEQFFGPGTRLTVL.

This rearrangement joins TRBV7-2 to TRBJ2-1; 10 bases match TRBD2. The CDR3 length is 17 residues. Trimming removed 3 bases from V and 4 bases from J; junction bases left unmatched: 9. CDR1 is SGHTA and CDR2 is FQGNSA in the germline V gene. The CDR3 region is CASSFSLQLAGYNEQFF. DNA for the CDR3: TGTGCCAGCAGCTTTTCCCTCCAACTAGCGGGATACAATGAGCAGTTCTTC.

This clonotype showed up just a few times. The V gene is TRBV29-1, the J gene TRBJ2-5; 9 bases are shared with TRBD2. Germline CDR1 and CDR2: SQVTM and ANQGSEA. This CDR3 has 14 amino acids. With 3 bases clipped from V and 5 bases from J, the junction kept 7 bases outside the gene matches. The CDR3 nucleotides are TGCAGCGTTGATGTAGCGGGAGTTTGGGAGACCCAGTACTTC. Translated: CSVDVAGVWETQYF.

This clonotype turned up a few times. CDR3 in DNA: TGTGCCAGCAGCGACCAGGGACTAGCGGGAGCTGAGCAGTTCTTC. Residues: CASSDQGLAGAEQFF. The chain joins TRBV28 to TRBJ2-1; 14 positions agree with TRBD2. The CDR3 runs to 15 residues. Germline CDR1 reads MDHEN; CDR2 reads SYDVKM. J was trimmed by 9 bases and V by 6 bases; bases with no gene match: 7.

This clonotype has a handful of counts. The chain employs TRBV20-1 and TRBJ2-7, with D tentatively TRBD2 (6 bases). Trimming cost V 5 bases and J 6 bases, with 14 bases left between them. CDR3 length equals 12 residues. Germline lookup yields CDR1 DFQATT and CDR2 SNEGSKA (reference sequence). This CDR3 reads CSAGKRRAEQYF. CDR3 nucleotide sequence: TGCAGTGCTGGTAAGCGGAGGGCCGAGCAGTACTTC.

This clonotype was recorded only once. The J gene is TRBJ1-2, the V gene TRBV20-1, with 8 bases fitting TRBD1. The CDR3 loop spans 12 amino acids. CDR1 DFQATT and CDR2 SNEGSKA come from the germline V gene (reference sequence). The V segment lost 5 bases and the J segment 7 bases; nucleotides outside the gene matches: 6. The CDR3, as DNA: TGCAGTGCTTCACAGGGGGACCGTGGCTACACCTTC. It encodes CSASQGDRGYTF.

The chain has TRBV28 and TRBJ2-5; tentatively, D is TRBD2 (6 bases). The DNA matches TRBJ2-7 better at its end, which makes the J call doubtful. Per the germline V gene, CDR1 is MDHEN and CDR2 is SYDVKM. This CDR3 is 15 amino acids long. DNA for the CDR3: TGTGCCAGCAGTTCCCCCGACGGGAGTAGTAACGAGCAGTACTTC. This encodes CASSSPDGSSNEQYF.

The chain couples TRBV5-1 to TRBJ2-1; D gene ambiguous. There are 15 residues in the CDR3. The V end lost 2 bases, the J end lost 3 bases, and 12 bases lay between the germline ends. Germline loops: CDR1 SGHRS, CDR2 YFSETQ. The CDR3 is CASSFDGSYYNEQFF. The CDR3 DNA follows: TGCGCCAGCAGCTTTGACGGTAGCTACTACAATGAGCAGTTCTTC. Full variable domain (rest looked up from reference TRBV5-1 and TRBJ2-1): KAGVTQTPRYLIKTRGQQVTLSCSPISGHRSVSWYQQTPGQGLQFLFEYFSETQRNKGNFPGRFSGRQFSNSRSEMNVSTLELGDSALYLCASSFDGSYYNEQFFGPGTRLTVL.

The chain couples TRBV28 to TRBJ1-2; 9 nucleotides agree with TRBD1. In germline, CDR1 is MDHEN, CDR2 SYDVKM. The CDR3 sequence is 15 residues long. J lost 5 bases, V lost 1 base, and 5 bases had no gene match. The CDR3 is CASSLSGTGIYGYTF. The CDR3 coding sequence is TGTGCCAGCAGTTTATCCGGGACAGGGATTTATGGCTACACCTTC.

This chain connects TRBV7-9 to TRBJ2-7; no reliable D call. Germline CDR1 is SEHNR and CDR2 is FQNEAQ (reference sequence). Trimming left V 6 bases short and J 6 bases short, with 12 bases between. This CDR3 contains 12 residues. As DNA, the CDR3 is TGTGCCAGCAGTCCAATTCTGGGCGAGCAGTACTTC. Amino acids: CASSPILGEQYF.

This clonotype was detected a few times. The chain uses TRBV10-3 and TRBJ1-1; D may be TRBD1 (6 bases). This CDR3 spans 14 amino acids. Deletions cut 4 bases from V and 2 bases from J, with 11 bases between. Germline V gives CDR1 ENHRY, CDR2 SYGVKD. Here the CDR3 DNA reads TGTGCCATCAGTGCCACACAGGGAAACACTGAAGCTTTCTTT. This gives the protein CAISATQGNTEAFF.

V gene TRBV6-4 combines with J gene TRBJ2-2; D tentatively fits TRBD1 or TRBD2 (6 bases each). Germline assignment: CDR1 MRHNA and CDR2 SNTAGT. Trimming cost V 6 bases and J 4 bases, with 12 bases left between them. The CDR3 is 14 residues long. The CDR3 DNA reads as TGTGCCAGCAGAGAGGAGGGGGTCACCGGGGAGCTGTTTTTT. Translated: CASREEGVTGELFF.

The chain uses TRBV28 and TRBJ2-1; TRBD2 agrees at 9 bases. Germline CDR1 is MDHEN and CDR2 is SYDVKM. There are 17 residues in the CDR3. With 6 bases clipped from V and 5 bases from J, the junction kept 14 bases outside the gene matches. CDR3 coding DNA: TGTGCCAGCAGACCTATGTCTAGCGGGATACAAAACAATGAGCAGTTCTTC. Protein: CASRPMSSGIQNNEQFF.